The T cell receptor beta chain described here comes from a study of T cell responses to AZD1222 COVID-19 vaccine. Study-level results: It was only six AZD1222 recipients who were seropositive at baseline.

Sequenced by immunoSEQ multiplex PCR; TCRdb stores in-frame clones only, minus some. This table holds fewer than 90,000 clones, approximately 86% found once. On this clone: Its antigen remains unknown.

Germline CDR1 and CDR2: MDHEN and SYDVKM. The CDR3 length is 17 residues. V lost 2 bases, J lost 2 bases, and 9 bases stayed unmatched. V gene TRBV28 combines with J gene TRBJ2-3; 8 nucleotides agree with TRBD1. Sequenced here: peripheral blood, sampled 28 days after the second AZD1222 dose. The origin of this receptor is an adult who received the AZD1222 COVID-19 vaccine. CDR3 loop: CASSLGRAGGPTDTQYF. The CDR3 nucleotides read TGTGCCAGCAGTTTAGGGCGGGCAGGGGGCCCCACAGATACGCAGTATTTT.